This record looks at one T cell receptor beta chain sequence and its context. The data originate from a study of blood T cell repertoires in COVID-19. The wider study: From the United States, Italy and Spain came samples of acute and convalescent COVID-19.

There are 15 residues in the CDR3. V was clipped by 4 bases and J by 11 bases, with 23 bases between them. CDR1 is MGHRA and CDR2 is YSYEKL in the germline V gene. Sequencing used immunoSEQ multiplex PCR; TCRdb keeps in-frame clones, though not all of them. This table holds roughly 240,000 clones, 83% found once. Participant-reported clinical history was the basis for cohort assignment. Within the 2 weeks before study entry, each person in the exposed group met a COVID-19 case. The source is a woman between 40 and 55 years old who had been exposed to COVID-19. V is TRBV4-1 and J is TRBJ1-1; tentative D call: TRBD1 (6 bases). The sequenced material came from PBMCs or T cells enriched from blood (not recorded which). The CDR3 bases are TGCGCCAGCAGCCGTGGAGAACAGGGAAGGTTGGGGGCTTTCTTT. It codes for CASSRGEQGRLGAFF.